This T cell receptor beta chain appears in the sequencing data of a study of beta chain features in type 1 diabetes. Across the whole study: Healthy donors, compared against patients, showed similar age, gender and cell yields.

What was sequenced were expressed TCRB transcripts, since all of the isolated RNA had been reverse transcribed. Assay: immunoSEQ multiplex PCR; the TCRdb copy retains only in-frame clones and omits some. The table shows about 620,000 clones, with 15% occurring only once. V was pared by 4 bases and J by 8 bases, with 11 bases of the junction left unmatched. There are 15 residues in the CDR3. Germline V gene data show CDR1 as SGHNT and CDR2 as YYREEE (reference sequence). Study-wide points: Researchers report that Type 1 diabetes patients had moderately but significantly shorter TCRB CDR3s across all four CD4+ subsets. These data did not resolve whether HLA type affects TCRB rearrangement. Sampled from patients, naive, central memory and Treg TCRB repertoires appeared more similar than those sampled from healthy donors.

This clone has a handful of counts. The antigen remains undetermined. This chain joins TRBV5-4 and TRBJ1-2; 10 nucleotides line up with TRBD1. The sequence was obtained from a man aged 18-30 years in good health. The sequencing input was naive CD4+ T cells from blood. CDR3 coding DNA: TGTGCCAGCAGCCTGGCGGGACAGGGGATTGAAGGCTACACCTTC. It yields the protein CASSLAGQGIEGYTF.